This passage covers 27 T cell receptor beta chains from one sample sequenced in a study of T cells after yellow fever vaccination. TCRdb recomputed calls from the 5' RACE reads with MiXCR, one row per CDR3 protein. The data hold 300,000 to 400,000 distinct CDR3 sequences, with around 12% observed a single time. The material was CD4+ T cells sorted from PBMCs, obtained 15 days after the yellow fever booster vaccination. These receptors were collected from a man aged 18 to 30 who received the YFV17D yellow fever vaccine.

This clonotype was picked up a small number of times. This rearrangement joins TRBV9 to TRBJ1-1, with D hard to call. V lost 8 bases, J lost 4 bases, and 15 bases lay in between. The CDR3 has 13 residues. Germline loops: CDR1 SGDLS, CDR2 YYNGEE. CDR3 sequence (DNA): TGTGCCAGATCGAAGGCTGCCGGCACTGAAGCTTTCTTT. Its translation is CARSKAAGTEAFF.

The V and J genes are TRBV20-1 and TRBJ1-2, with D maybe TRBD1 (5 bases). This CDR3 spans 11 amino acids. Trimming removed 7 bases at V and 6 bases at J, with 12 bases between. From germline, CDR1 is DFQATT and CDR2 SNEGSKA (reference sequence). The CDR3 region is CSVPGRNGYTF. CDR3 DNA sequence: TGCAGTGTCCCAGGGCGTAATGGCTACACCTTC.

V is TRBV9 and J is TRBJ2-2, with a weak D call TRBD2 (5 bases). Looked up from germline, CDR1 is SGDLS and CDR2 is YYNGEE. The CDR3 spans 16 residues. Trimming took off 0 bases at V and 0 bases at J, with 9 bases between the two ends. In DNA, the CDR3 is TGTGCCAGCAGCGTAGATGCCGGGGCGAACACCGGGGAGCTGTTTTTT. Its protein product is CASSVDAGANTGELFF.

The chain recombines TRBV6-2 or TRBV6-3 with TRBJ2-3; no clear D. The CDR3 loop spans 11 amino acids. The V end was cut by 8 bases, the J end by 6 bases, with 9 bases between. The germline V gene encodes CDR1 MNHEY and CDR2 SVGEGT. The CDR3 region has the DNA TGTGCCAGCGTCTACATGGATACGCAGTATTTT. It is translated as CASVYMDTQYF.

This clonotype was recorded many times. The V call is TRBV5-1, the J call TRBJ2-3; D is undetermined. The CDR3 has 14 residues. V shed 0 bases and J shed 3 bases, with 8 bases lying between them. Per the germline V gene, CDR1 is SGHRS and CDR2 is YFSETQ. The DNA for the CDR3 is TGCGCCAGCAGCTTGGGATGGGTGACAGATACGCAGTATTTT. Protein sequence: CASSLGWVTDTQYF.

In this sample, this clonotype turned up a few times. V usage is TRBV6-4 and J usage is TRBJ1-2, with TRBD1 as a possible D gene (5 bases). The germline CDR1 and CDR2 sequences are MRHNA and SNTAGT. The V and J ends lost 5 bases and 2 bases respectively, with 9 bases between them. This CDR3 spans 13 amino acids. CDR3: CASSRGSNYGYTF. The CDR3 region has the DNA TGTGCCAGCAGTCGGGGGTCCAACTATGGCTACACCTTC.

As concerns this clonotype: This may arise from a read error, as a much more abundant clone is one base away. The chain employs TRBV4-1 and TRBJ2-4; D tentatively fits TRBD1 or TRBD2 (5 bases each). The germline V and J ends were trimmed by 4 bases and 7 bases, with 17 bases remaining between them. Germline V gives CDR1 MGHRA, CDR2 YSYEKL. This CDR3 contains 15 residues. The CDR3 is CASSRTPGLNNIQYF. The CDR3 DNA reads TGCGCCAGCAGCCGAACCCCGGGGCTGAACAACATTCAGTACTTC.

The V gene is TRBV5-1, the J gene TRBJ2-1; 8 bases align to TRBD2. The V gene end was trimmed by 0 bases and the J gene end by 6 bases; junction bases not matched to a gene: 8. Germline CDR1 and CDR2: SGHRS and YFSETQ. This CDR3 spans 16 amino acids. The CDR3, as DNA: TGCGCCAGCAGCTTGGCCGGGGTAGCGGGGCTCAATGAGCAGTTCTTC. Translating it yields CASSLAGVAGLNEQFF.

This clonotype was detected only a few times. This rearrangement joins TRBV24-1 to TRBJ2-1; D is tentatively TRBD1 or TRBD2 (5 bases each). There are 15 residues in the CDR3. Trimming left V 8 bases short and J 0 bases short, with 13 bases between. CDR1 and CDR2 (germline): KGHDR, SFDVKD. As DNA, the CDR3 is TGTGCCACCACTCGCAGGGACGTCTCCTACAATGAGCAGTTCTTC. This codes for CATTRRDVSYNEQFF.

The V and J genes are TRBV15 and TRBJ2-3; D is tentatively TRBD1 or TRBD2 (5 bases each). V was cut by 1 base and J by 2 bases, with 16 bases left in between. CDR1 and CDR2 from the germline V gene are LNHNV and YYDKDF (reference sequence). The CDR3 is 17 amino acids. The CDR3 here is CATSRVPGTQLTDTQYF. CDR3 nucleotides: TGTGCCACCAGCAGAGTCCCCGGGACCCAGCTCACAGATACGCAGTATTTT.

V and J are TRBV19 and TRBJ1-1; 9 nucleotides align to TRBD1. Germline V gene lookup returns CDR1 LNHDA and CDR2 SQIVND (reference sequence). The CDR3 is 17 residues long. Trimming cost V 7 bases and J 5 bases; bases outside gene matches: 17. CDR3 coding DNA: TGTGCCAGTACCCGAACCATAACAGGGGGCGTGCGAACTGAAGCTTTCTTT. It codes for CASTRTITGGVRTEAFF.

Ten or more counts support this clonotype. The chain recombines TRBV18 with TRBJ2-3; unclear D gene. CDR3 length: 15 amino acids. CDR1 KGHSH and CDR2 LQKENI come from the germline V gene. Trimming took off 0 bases at V and 2 bases at J, with 9 bases between the two ends. CDR3 sequence: CASSPPGRTTDTQYF. CDR3 nucleotides: TGTGCCAGCTCACCACCCGGGCGGACCACAGATACGCAGTATTTT.

This clonotype was seen more than once but under ten times. In DNA, the CDR3 is TGTGCCAGCAGCATATCCGGGGGCACAGATACGCAGTATTTT. Protein: CASSISGGTDTQYF. V usage is TRBV5-6 and J usage is TRBJ2-3, with D tentatively TRBD2 (5 bases). The CDR3 sequence is 14 residues long. V lost 4 bases to trimming and J lost 1 base, with 10 bases between them. Germline loops: CDR1 SGHDT, CDR2 YYEEEE. Variable domain in full (rest from reference TRBV5-6 and TRBJ2-3): DAGVTQSPTHLIKTRGQQVTLRCSPKSGHDTVSWYQQALGQGPQFIFQYYEEEERQRGNFPDRFSGHQFPNYSSELNVNALLLGDSALYLCASSISGGTDTQYFGPGTRLTVL.

This clonotype was observed a handful of times. The J gene is TRBJ1-5, the V gene TRBV6-2 or TRBV6-3, with D perhaps matching TRBD1 (5 bases). Trimming stripped 6 bases from V and 9 bases from J, with 24 bases between. CDR1 and CDR2 from the germline V gene are MNHEY and SVGEGT. The CDR3 sequence is 16 residues long. CDR3 DNA sequence: TGTGCCAGCAGCAAGGGACGATCAGGACCCGGGGCGCCCCAGCATTTT. This codes for CASSKGRSGPGAPQHF.

CDR3 amino acids: CASSLVGDSQETQYF. The CDR3 coding sequence is TGCGCCAGCAGCCTGGTGGGGGACAGCCAAGAGACCCAGTACTTC. The rearrangement uses TRBV5-1 and TRBJ2-5; 7 bases line up with TRBD1. Germline lookup yields CDR1 SGHRS and CDR2 YFSETQ. After removal of 4 bases from V and 1 base from J, the junction contained 7 bases not matched to a gene. This CDR3 contains 15 residues.

V and J are TRBV6-2 or TRBV6-3 and TRBJ2-4, with D possibly being TRBD1 (6 bases). The germline V gene has CDR1 MNHEY and CDR2 SVGEGT. The CDR3 loop spans 16 amino acids. V gave up 8 bases and J gave up 0 bases, with 17 bases separating them. For the CDR3, the DNA is TGTGCCAGCTGGGGGCGGAGCGGTAGAGCCAAAAACATTCAGTACTTC. Translated, it gives CASWGRSGRAKNIQYF.

This clonotype was seen more than once but under ten times. The V and J genes are TRBV7-9 and TRBJ2-3, with TRBD2 matching over 7 bases. The ends lost 6 bases at V and 6 bases at J; junction bases unmatched: 3. This CDR3 comprises 12 residues. Germline V gives CDR1 SEHNR, CDR2 FQNEAQ (reference sequence). In DNA, the CDR3 is TGTGCCAGCAGGGGGGGGGTGGATACGCAGTATTTT. Its translation: CASRGGVDTQYF. The variable domain in full, completed from reference TRBV7-9 and TRBJ2-3, reads DTGVSQNPRHKITKRGQNVTFRCDPISEHNRLYWYRQTLGQGPEFLTYFQNEAQLEKSRLLSDRFSAERPKGSFSTLEIQRTEQGDSAMYLCASRGGVDTQYFGPGTRLTVL.

This clonotype occurred a few times. The rearrangement joins TRBV7-6 to TRBJ2-5, with D perhaps given as TRBD1 or TRBD2 (5 bases each). CDR3 size: 14 residues. V was pared by 6 bases and J by 1 base, with 12 bases between. Germline assignment: CDR1 SGHVS and CDR2 FNYEAQ. CDR3 in amino acids: CASRKGRSQETQYF. CDR3 coding DNA: TGTGCCAGCAGGAAGGGACGGAGCCAAGAGACCCAGTACTTC.

The rearrangement links TRBV2 to TRBJ2-7; D perhaps matches TRBD2 (5 bases). Germline V gene sequence: CDR1 SNHLY, CDR2 FYNNEI. This CDR3 has 12 amino acids. Deletions cut 4 bases from V and 5 bases from J, with 9 bases between. CDR3 protein: CASSGAVNEQYV. CDR3 DNA sequence: TGTGCCAGCAGTGGAGCGGTTAACGAGCAGTACGTC.

This clonotype has just a few counts. J is TRBJ1-1 and V is TRBV10-3, with D unclear. Germline V gene sequence: CDR1 ENHRY, CDR2 SYGVKD. Trimming removed 6 bases at V and 6 bases at J, with 11 bases between. The CDR3 is made up of 12 amino acids. The chain's CDR3 is CAIRETSAEAFF. The CDR3 DNA is TGTGCCATCAGGGAGACATCCGCTGAAGCTTTCTTT.

The CDR3 nucleotides are TGTGCCAGCAGCCAGGACATACCCTCACCCCTCCACTTT. Its translation: CASSQDIPSPLHF. The V and J genes are TRBV7-8 and TRBJ1-6, with D tentatively TRBD1 (5 bases). This CDR3 comprises 13 residues. Germline CDR1 is SGHVS and CDR2 is FQNEAQ. The V and J ends lost 5 bases and 10 bases respectively, with 12 bases between them.

This clonotype showed up just a few times. The rearrangement uses TRBV20-1 and TRBJ1-2, with D tentatively TRBD1 (6 bases). CDR1 and CDR2 (germline): DFQATT, SNEGSKA (reference sequence). The V end lost 6 bases, the J end lost 3 bases, and 14 bases lay between the germline ends. CDR3 length equals 13 residues. The chain's CDR3 is CSAEFTGYYGYTF. CDR3 nucleotides: TGCAGTGCCGAATTTACAGGGTACTATGGCTACACCTTC.

This clonotype was observed many times. The chain couples TRBV20-1 to TRBJ1-4, with 10 bases aligning to TRBD1. This CDR3 region has 13 residues. The germline CDR1 and CDR2 sequences are DFQATT and SNEGSKA (reference sequence). J lost 8 bases, V lost 6 bases, and 6 bases had no gene match. The CDR3 is CSAPDRGDEKLFF. CDR3 DNA: TGCAGTGCCCCGGACAGGGGGGACGAAAAACTGTTTTTT.

This clonotype appeared a few times. V and J are TRBV4-1 and TRBJ1-1; 7 nucleotides match TRBD1. CDR1 is MGHRA and CDR2 is YSYEKL in the germline V gene. This CDR3 is 16 amino acids long. Unmatched junction bases numbered 6, after V lost 1 base and J lost 1 base. CDR3: CASSQVPWTGNTEAFF. The DNA of the CDR3 is TGCGCCAGCAGCCAAGTTCCCTGGACAGGGAACACTGAAGCTTTCTTT.

The chain is built from TRBV7-2 and TRBJ2-3; perhaps D is TRBD1 or TRBD2 (5 bases each). Per the germline V gene, CDR1 is SGHTA and CDR2 is FQGNSA. V shed 1 base and J shed 3 bases, with 14 bases lying between them. This CDR3 contains 16 residues. CDR3 DNA: TGTGCCAGCAGCTTAGGGGGGTCCGTTGTTACAGATACGCAGTATTTT. This translates into CASSLGGSVVTDTQYF. The entire variable domain, with the rest obtained from reference TRBV7-2 and TRBJ2-3, is as follows: GAGVSQSPSNKVTEKGKDVELRCDPISGHTALYWYRQSLGQGLEFLIYFQGNSAPDKSGLPSDRFSAERTGGSVSTLTIQRTQQEDSAVYLCASSLGGSVVTDTQYFGPGTRLTVL.

This chain joins TRBV20-1 and TRBJ2-7; D remains unclear. The germline V and J ends were trimmed by 5 bases and 0 bases, with 11 bases remaining between them. Per germline, CDR1 DFQATT and CDR2 SNEGSKA (reference sequence). This CDR3 has 13 residues. The CDR3 loop is CSAGDGISYEQYF. CDR3 nucleotide sequence: TGCAGTGCTGGGGATGGTATCTCCTACGAGCAGTACTTC.

This rearrangement joins TRBV20-1 to TRBJ1-1, with 8 bases fitting TRBD1. J was trimmed by 10 bases and V by 3 bases; bases with no gene match: 7. In germline, CDR1 is DFQATT, CDR2 SNEGSKA (reference sequence). The CDR3 covers 12 residues. The CDR3 nucleotides read TGCAGTGCTAGGGGACAGGCCTTCGGAGCTTTCTTT. This sequence encodes CSARGQAFGAFF.